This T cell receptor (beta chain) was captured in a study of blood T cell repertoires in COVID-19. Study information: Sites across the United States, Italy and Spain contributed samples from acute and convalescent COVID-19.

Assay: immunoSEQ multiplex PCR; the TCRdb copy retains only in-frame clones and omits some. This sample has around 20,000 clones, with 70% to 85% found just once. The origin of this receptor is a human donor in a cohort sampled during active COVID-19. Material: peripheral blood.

DNA for the CDR3: TGTGCCATCAGTGCTGTTGGAGGAGAGACCCAGTACTTC. Translated: CAISAVGGETQYF. V and J are TRBV10-3 and TRBJ2-5; a possible D gene is TRBD2 (5 bases). Trimming took off 4 bases at V and 4 bases at J, with 10 bases between the two ends. CDR3 length equals 13 residues. Germline V CDR1 and CDR2: ENHRY, SYGVKD.